The T cell receptor (beta chain) described here comes from a study of B cell selection in AIRE deficiency. Germline loops: CDR1 SGHTA, CDR2 FQGTGA. V was clipped by 3 bases and J by 10 bases; unmatched bases: 5. CDR3 length: 13 amino acids. The regulatory T cell sort gate was CD4+CD25hiCD127low/negative. This table comes from immunoSEQ multiplex PCR, and its TCRdb copy is limited to in-frame clones, with some not included. Among about 14,000 clones listed, more than 85% were seen once. Study conclusions and caveats: Only 8.5% to 9.5% of approximately 3,700 shared Treg sequences were patient-specific; roughly 30% healthy-specific. AIRE-deficient Tconv and Treg repertoires matched healthy donors in TCRBV, CDR3 length, diversity.

Turning to this clone: As yet, its antigen is unknown.

The receptor's source is a human donor with AIRE deficiency. The material sequenced was Tregs sorted from PBMCs. The chain is built from TRBV7-3 and TRBJ2-1, with 8 bases aligning to TRBD2. The CDR3 region is CASSLGGTREQFF. CDR3 DNA: TGTGCCAGCAGCTTGGGGGGGACTAGAGAGCAGTTCTTC.